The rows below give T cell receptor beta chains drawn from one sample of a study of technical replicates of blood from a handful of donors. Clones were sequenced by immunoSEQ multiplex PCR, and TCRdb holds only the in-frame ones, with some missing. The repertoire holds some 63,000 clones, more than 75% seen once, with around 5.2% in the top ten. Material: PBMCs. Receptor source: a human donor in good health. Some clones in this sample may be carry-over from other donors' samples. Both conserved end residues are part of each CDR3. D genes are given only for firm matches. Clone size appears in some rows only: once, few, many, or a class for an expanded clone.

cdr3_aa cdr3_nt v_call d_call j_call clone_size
CASKPGGQGSYEQYF TGTGCCAGCAAACCTGGGGGACAGGGTTCCTACGAGCAGTACTTC TRBV28 TRBD1 TRBJ2-7 -
CAWSVRPGVDTIYF TGTGCCTGGAGTGTAAGACCGGGAGTGGACACCATATATTTT TRBV30 - TRBJ1-3 -
CASSLLQGGMNTEAFF TGCGCCAGCAGCTTGCTACAGGGGGGGATGAACACTGAAGCTTTCTTT TRBV5-1 TRBD1 TRBJ1-1 -
CASSIRGNQPQHF TGTGCCAGTAGTATAAGAGGGAATCAGCCCCAGCATTTT TRBV19 - TRBJ1-5 once
CAWRGEGGHSPLHF TGTGCCTGGAGGGGAGAGGGCGGTCACTCACCCCTCCACTTT TRBV30 - TRBJ1-6 -
CASSQGDLNTEAFF TGCGCCAGCAGCCAGGGGGACTTGAACACTGAAGCTTTCTTT TRBV4-3 - TRBJ1-1 -
CASSKWGQNQGAGEKLFF TGCGCCAGCAGCAAATGGGGCCAAAATCAGGGGGCCGGTGAAAAACTGTTTTTT TRBV5-1 TRBD1 TRBJ1-4 -
CASSSGGGGSQETQYF TGCGCCAGCAGCTCCGGGGGCGGGGGTTCGCAAGAGACCCAGTACTTC TRBV5-1 - TRBJ2-5 -
CAWSLGGQYGYTF TGTGCCTGGAGTCTGGGCGGGCAGTATGGCTACACCTTC TRBV30 - TRBJ1-2 -
CASRGQGATGNTIYF TGTGCCAGCAGGGGACAGGGGGCCACTGGAAACACCATATATTTT TRBV6-6 TRBD1 TRBJ1-3 -
CASSQSQGQGYEQYF TGCGCCAGCAGCCAGTCTCAGGGTCAAGGATACGAGCAGTACTTC TRBV4-3 - TRBJ2-7 -
CASSTWTGLGETQYF TGTGCCAGCAGCACCTGGACAGGGTTAGGGGAGACCCAGTACTTC TRBV5-6 TRBD1 TRBJ2-5 -
CASSSDLGATYEQYF TGTGCCAGCAGCTCCGACCTGGGGGCCACCTACGAGCAGTACTTC TRBV7-2 - TRBJ2-7 -
CASSSEARGLSSPLHF TGTGCCAGCAGCTCCGAGGCCAGGGGGCTGAGTTCACCCCTCCACTTT TRBV9 TRBD1 TRBJ1-6 -
CSVKDERYTF TGCAGCGTAAAAGATGAGCGCTACACCTTC TRBV29-1 - TRBJ1-2 -
CASSGTGSYNSPLHF TGTGCCAGCAGCGGGACGGGATCCTATAATTCACCCCTCCACTTT TRBV9 - TRBJ1-6 -
CASSPYLGTGGANVLTF TGTGCCAGCTCACCCTATCTAGGGACAGGGGGGGCCAACGTCCTGACTTTC TRBV18 TRBD1 TRBJ2-6 -
CASSPAAGERSGTEAFF TGTGCCAGCTCACCAGCGGCCGGGGAACGTTCGGGCACTGAAGCTTTCTTT TRBV18 - TRBJ1-1 -
CSGLTGYEQYF TGCAGCGGCTTGACAGGGTACGAGCAGTACTTC TRBV29-1 TRBD1 TRBJ2-7 -
CASSPGFREQFF TGCGCCAGCAGCCCAGGGTTTCGTGAGCAGTTCTTC TRBV5-1 - TRBJ2-1 -
CASSLTSGGRQTQYF TGTGCCAGCAGCTTAACCAGCGGGGGTCGGCAGACCCAGTACTTC TRBV7-3 TRBD2 TRBJ2-5 -
CASNLAGADYNEQFF TGTGCCAGCAACCTAGCGGGGGCCGATTACAATGAGCAGTTCTTC TRBV27 TRBD2 TRBJ2-1 once
CASSLAGTGAGYTF TGTGCCAGCAGCTTGGCCGGGACAGGGGCTGGCTACACCTTC TRBV5-6 TRBD1 TRBJ1-2 -
CASSQTGITEAFF TGTGCCAGCAGCCAGACAGGGATCACTGAAGCTTTCTTT TRBV7-3 TRBD1 TRBJ1-1 -
CASSQDELSNEQFF TGTGCCAGCAGCCAAGATGAACTCTCCAATGAGCAGTTCTTC TRBV4-2 - TRBJ2-1 -
CASSSYQTSGRETQYF TGTGCCAGCAGCTCCTACCAGACTAGCGGGAGAGAGACCCAGTACTTC TRBV13 TRBD2 TRBJ2-5 -
CASSETGGAEKLFF TGTGCCAGCAGCGAGACAGGGGGGGCTGAAAAACTGTTTTTT TRBV9 TRBD1 TRBJ1-4 -
CASSPSDGGYGYTF TGTGCCAGCAGTCCATCGGATGGAGGTTACGGCTACACCTTC TRBV7-2 - TRBJ1-2 -
CASSGGLGYTF TGTGCCAGCAGTGGAGGGCTTGGCTACACCTTC TRBV25-1 - TRBJ1-2 -
CASSLLSGGGGQPQHF TGTGCCAGCAGCTTGTTATCAGGGGGAGGCGGTCAGCCCCAGCATTTT TRBV5-6 TRBD1 TRBJ1-5 -
CASSFNGGGTGELFF TGTGCCAGCAGCTTTAATGGGGGGGGCACCGGGGAGCTGTTTTTT TRBV12-1 - TRBJ2-2 -
CASSYSGLSSYEQYF TGTGCCAGCAGCTATTCAGGGTTGAGCTCCTACGAGCAGTACTTC TRBV11-2 - TRBJ2-7 -
CASSPLGGREGEQYF TGCGCCAGCAGCCCCCTCGGCGGGCGGGAGGGCGAGCAGTACTTC TRBV4-1 TRBD2 TRBJ2-7 once
CASSQFPGGTYEQYF TGTGCCAGCAGCCAATTTCCAGGGGGGACCTACGAGCAGTACTTC TRBV16 - TRBJ2-7 -
CASSLGLYNEQFF TGCGCCAGCAGCTTGGGACTGTACAATGAGCAGTTCTTC TRBV4-1 - TRBJ2-1 once
CASSQDQENYGYTF TGCGCCAGCAGCCAGGATCAGGAAAACTATGGCTACACCTTC TRBV4-1 - TRBJ1-2 -
CASSPNTGTGKNTEAFF TGTGCCAGCTCACCAAATACCGGGACAGGAAAGAACACTGAAGCTTTCTTT TRBV18 TRBD1 TRBJ1-1 -
CASSSQPGGADEKLFF TGCGCCAGCAGCTCCCAACCCGGGGGGGCGGATGAAAAACTGTTTTTT TRBV5-1 - TRBJ1-4 -
CASSFGQFNSPLHF TGTGCCAGCAGCTTCGGACAGTTTAATTCACCCCTCCACTTT TRBV7-2 - TRBJ1-6 once
CASSPVEESTGELFF TGTGCCAGTAGCCCCGTTGAGGAATCCACCGGGGAGCTGTTTTTT TRBV19 - TRBJ2-2 -
CASRHTTSGEYEQYF TGTGCCAGCAGACACACAACTAGCGGGGAGTACGAGCAGTACTTC TRBV6-6 TRBD2 TRBJ2-7 -
CASSQDTPIAFF TGTGCCAGCAGCCAAGATACTCCGATAGCTTTCTTT TRBV14 - TRBJ1-1 -
CASSPQRAISYEQYF TGTGCCAGCTCACCACAGCGGGCGATCTCCTACGAGCAGTACTTC TRBV18 - TRBJ2-7 -
CASSLMVSPTTDTQYF TGTGCCAGCAGCTTAATGGTTAGCCCTACCACAGATACGCAGTATTTT TRBV11-2 - TRBJ2-3 few
CASSLLHNLGRNTIYF TGTGCCAGCAGCTTACTCCACAATCTAGGCAGAAACACCATATATTTT TRBV7-2 - TRBJ1-3 -
CASSLGAEYNEQFF TGTGCCAGTTCCCTTGGGGCAGAATACAATGAGCAGTTCTTC TRBV19 - TRBJ2-1 -
CASSLGTSGSTLRYEQYF TGTGCCAGCAGTTTGGGGACTAGCGGGAGTACCCTACGGTACGAGCAGTACTTC TRBV27 TRBD2 TRBJ2-7 -
CASSFTGTYEQYF TGTGCCAGCAGTTTTACAGGGACCTACGAGCAGTACTTC TRBV27 - TRBJ2-7 -
CASSPDRGDTQYF TGTGCCAGCAGCCCAGACCGAGGCGATACGCAGTATTTT TRBV7-2 - TRBJ2-3 -
CASKTGGYYGYTF TGTGCCAGTAAAACAGGGGGCTACTATGGCTACACCTTC TRBV19 TRBD1 TRBJ1-2 -
CASSQGQGGTEAFF TGTGCCAGCAGCCAAGGACAGGGGGGCACTGAAGCTTTCTTT TRBV4-2 TRBD1 TRBJ1-1 -
CASSPAGPRPLHF TGTGCCAGCAGTCCTGCGGGACCCCGACCCCTCCACTTT TRBV6-5 - TRBJ1-6 few
CASSQAPGEIYGYTF TGCGCCAGCAGCCAAGCTCCAGGGGAAATCTATGGCTACACCTTC TRBV4-3 - TRBJ1-2 -